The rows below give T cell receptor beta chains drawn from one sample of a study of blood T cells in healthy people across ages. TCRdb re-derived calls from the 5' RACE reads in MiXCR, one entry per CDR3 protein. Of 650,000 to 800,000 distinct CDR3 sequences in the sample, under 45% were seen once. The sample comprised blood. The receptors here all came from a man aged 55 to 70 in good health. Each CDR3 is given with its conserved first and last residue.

CASSQFGQEVNTEAFF	TRBV5-6
CAISDTIQGLASYGYTF	TRBV10-3
CATSEAGGAYNEQFF	TRBV24-1
CSARDPSGTVGYTF	TRBV20-1
CASSYFQGVGYEQYF	TRBV11-2
CTSSLQGFHTQYF	TRBV5-6
CASGEGGALSNYGYTF	TRBV6-1
CAGSVAEGRAFDEQYF	TRBV9
CASSLEGLTQYF	TRBV7-6
CASSQDKGGETQYF	TRBV4-3
CAISDQGGKYEQYF	TRBV10-3
CASSLAPSGGSYNEQFF	TRBV5-1
CAWSVLQGAYEQFF	TRBV30
CAWSASGTALHF	TRBV30
CASRLAGHFAYEQYF	TRBV27
CSAPGQPSNYGYTF	TRBV20-1
CATSEGNQPQHF	TRBV10-3
CASRILGDGGELFF	TRBV6-5
CSARDKGGTEAFF	TRBV20-1
CASSPQAKYEEYF	TRBV18
CASSQVFAYYEQYF	TRBV12-3/TRBV12-4
CASSYENIQYF	TRBV6-2/TRBV6-3
CASSLNAGGGNRNQPQHF	TRBV7-2
CASSNGRRQPQHF	TRBV12-3/TRBV12-4
CASSLQVDSDEQYF	TRBV27
CSARAGNSYEQYF	TRBV20-1
CASSQENRQGVNTGELFF	TRBV4-3
CASSADRAIGEQYF	TRBV10-1
CSVQGGRSYEQYF	TRBV29-1
CASSVGAGGSSYEQYF	TRBV9
CASRDRDAGDSPLHF	TRBV10-2
CASSVSGTDPYEQYF	TRBV9
CAWGKQGGYGYTF	TRBV30
CSANSGTSGYF	TRBV20-1
CTSSSTSIDEQFF	TRBV11-2
CSARDARDSQETRYF	TRBV20-1
CASSQDGAGHVGYTF	TRBV4-3
CASSSLTSGTYYEQYF	TRBV27
CASTRGGRDTQYF	TRBV6-5
CASSFRGWKETQYF	TRBV11-2
CSARYFSFGRKGLGTQYF	TRBV20-1
CASSLDWPQGWNQPQHF	TRBV7-2
CASSRTESSPLHF	TRBV7-3
CASSPIIGGGYTF	TRBV12-3/TRBV12-4
CAIGGLAGQETQYF	TRBV10-3
CATSRDLGTRNEQFF	TRBV15
CASTSTGGTDTQYF	TRBV12-3/TRBV12-4
CASSLQGPLGEQYF	TRBV7-2
CASSLVLSGPGSSEAFF	TRBV12-3/TRBV12-4
CASSEGPWAGGNIQYF	TRBV25-1
CASSLEGGRDTEAFF	TRBV5-1
CASSLRSGGGKETQYF	TRBV7-9
CASSQSPGQLNSPLHF	TRBV7-2